Detailed here is one TCR beta chain. Generated by immunoSEQ multiplex PCR, the TCRdb table keeps only in-frame clones and is missing some. The data hold around 77,000 clones, with roughly 90% observed a single time. The CDR3 consists of 15 residues. Deletions cut 0 bases from V and 2 bases from J, with 7 bases between. Germline lookup yields CDR1 SGHTA and CDR2 FQGNSA. The sample originates from a study of blood T cell repertoires in COVID-19. The sequenced sample was peripheral blood. The rearrangement uses TRBV7-2 and TRBJ2-2; unclear D gene. The clonotype comes from an elderly woman with active or convalescent COVID-19. CDR3 region: CASSLALVNTGELFF. The CDR3 nucleotides read TGTGCCAGCAGCTTAGCGTTAGTAAACACCGGGGAGCTGTTTTTT.